This TCR beta chain emerged from a study of shared clonotypes between healthy human individuals (dated by TCRdb to the early 2020s). About the full investigation: A couple of women and three men aged 18 to 49 years were included in the cohort. Each donor's leukapheresis produced roughly between roughly 0.94 and 9.5 billion PBMCs. Libraries were prepared and TCR repertoires were sequenced by different laboratories using diverse techniques, in order to increase sequencing depth and limit assay-specific biases. For each donor, CD4 naive and CD4 memory were each given three plates, CD8 naive was given two plates, and CD8 memory was given one plate. Blood TCR repertoires of roughly five healthy adults were deeply sequenced to estimate repertoire size and the extent of clonotype sharing between individuals.

For this clone: Its antigen target is currently unknown. Base-call qualities are not available, and no considerably larger clone is one nucleotide away.

Using the deep immunoSEQ assay, multiplex PCR amplified TCR CDR3 regions from genomic DNA. For each cell subset, the extracted genomic DNA was distributed evenly across all wells of several immunoSEQ 96-well plates, and each plate served as one replicate. For sorted subsets, about 200 ng genomic DNA, equal to 25,000 to 35,000 T cell genomes, was loaded into each replicate PCR. The purified libraries were quantified using a Qubit 3.0 fluorometer, sized with a Bioanalyzer 2100, and then quantified again using the KAPA Library Quantification kit. A separate single-read 150-cycle Illumina NextSeq 550 flow cell was used to sequence each immunoSEQ 96-well plate. Per the authors' processing: Because only junctional sequences without quality scores were contained in the immunoSEQ output, filtering matching that applied to full-length reads could not be performed. Sequences were annotated with PyIR, a Python wrapper for IgBLAST v1.9, using IMGT germline references to assign V/J genes and CDR3. Reads with weak V/J assignments (E-value above 1e-6), missing CDR3, stop codons, out-of-frame junctions, or ambiguous translated residues were removed. A V3J clonotype was defined by an identical inferred V gene, J gene, and CDR3 amino acid sequence. The percentage overlap between two repertoires was calculated by dividing the number of shared unique clonotypes by the size of the smaller repertoire. Repertoire richness was assessed with RTK rarefaction, the Chao1 estimator, and Recon v2.1 estimates of unobserved clonotypes. For all TCRbeta clonotypes obtained by the gDNA method from a few donors, generation probabilities were computed with OLGA. This immuneACCESS table, as held by TCRdb, lists in-frame sequences with V and J called but not all clones. Of the missing ones, under half trace to an unresolved V gene in checked studies; the others have no known cause. V and J calls plus clone size are reproduced from that table; the DNA served to infer D and trimming. For this sample the table gives about 710,000 clones, of which roughly two thirds were detected only once. The biggest ten clones account for around 1.8% of the sample.

Donors were healthy HIV-negative adults with no recently reported acute infections or vaccinations. Every donor was a Caucasian adult living in Nashville, Tennessee, USA. CD4+ T cells were enriched through magnetic negative selection, after which naive cells were positively selected on CD45RA and the remaining negative fraction served as the memory subset. Blood was collected by leukapheresis, and PBMCs were isolated by Ficoll-Histopaque density gradient centrifugation and then cryopreserved in liquid nitrogen vapor phase. Analytical flow cytometry was used to check the purity and quantity of every magnetically sorted T cell population. Each sorted fraction had its genomic DNA isolated and then quantified by UV absorbance on a Nanodrop 2000c. The CDR3 holds 15 amino acids from the cysteine to the phenylalanine. The kept DNA is CDR3 alone, 45 bases in frame from the first base. The junction shows trimming of 1 base on V and 0 bases on J, plus 11 bases between the germline ends. For CDR1 and CDR2, the germline V gene (reference sequence) lists SGHNT and YYREEE.

Results the study describes overall, beyond this receptor: Naive subsets generally had larger estimated clonotype richness than memory subsets. Compared with non-shared clonotypes, the clonotypes found in all four sorted-subset donors had higher generation probabilities. Pairwise subsampling led to the expectation that sequencing depth would affect the degree of clonotype sharing among donors. Sharing across several donors was observed for approximately 5% of naive CD4, 3.5% of naive CD8, over 2% of memory CD4, and approximately 0.41% of memory CD8 clonotypes. Rarefaction of sorted-subset datasets indicated incomplete sequencing despite the large sequencing depth. Because the study included only a small number of donors, the genetic and exposure-history diversity represented was limited. Only blood was sampled, and tissue TCR repertoires likely differ from those in blood.

In this chain, TRBV5-4 is recombined with TRBJ2-7; TRBD2 is possibly the D segment (6 matching bases). The origin of this receptor is a woman in her thirties in good health. Sequences were obtained from memory CD4+ T cells sorted from blood. The cell subset or site label for this specimen denotes: CD45RA-negative fraction. The bases are TGTGCCAGCAGCTTGACGGGAGTGAGCTCCTACGAGCAGTACTTC. This yields the protein CASSLTGVSSYEQYF. Beyond the CDR3, the reference TRBV5-4 and TRBJ2-7 genes provide the residues; the full variable domain reads: ETGVTQSPTHLIKTRGQQVTLRCSSQSGHNTVSWYQQALGQGPQFIFQYYREEENGRGNFPPRFSGLQFPNYSSELNVNALELDDSALYLCASSLTGVSSYEQYFGPGTRLTVT.